The rows below give T cell receptor beta chains drawn from one sample of a study of blood T cell repertoires in COVID-19. Here immunoSEQ multiplex PCR was the method, and the copy in TCRdb shows in-frame clones only, minus some. The sample shows about 200,000 clones, about nine tenths of them seen only once. The sample was peripheral blood. The source of these receptors is a man aged 18-30 years with active or convalescent COVID-19. Both conserved end residues are part of each CDR3. The D gene is left open where the match is weak. Clone size is shown for a subset of rows, as once, few, many or a class of expanded clone.

>-|TRBV2|TRBJ1-3|-
CASSGASGFGNTIYF
TGTGCCAGCAGTGGGGCGTCGGGGTTTGGAAACACCATATATTTT
>-|TRBV7-9|TRBJ2-1|TRBD1
CASSLGTGLNNEQFF
TGTGCCAGCAGCTTGGGGACAGGACTTAACAATGAGCAGTTCTTC
>-|TRBV3-1/TRBV3-2|TRBJ2-7|TRBD2
CASSQRLAGSNYEQYF
TGTGCCAGCAGCCAACGGCTAGCGGGGAGCAACTACGAGCAGTACTTC
>once|TRBV2|TRBJ1-4|-
CASILERHPATNEKLFF
TGTGCCAGCATTTTAGAGAGACACCCTGCAACTAATGAAAAACTGTTTTTT
>once|TRBV7-9|TRBJ2-1|TRBD1
CASSSTGGPPNEQFF
TGTGCCAGCAGCTCGACAGGGGGCCCCCCCAATGAGCAGTTCTTC
>-|TRBV18|TRBJ1-1|-
CASSPTVGEGFEAFF
TGTGCCAGCTCACCAACGGTAGGGGAGGGCTTTGAAGCTTTCTTT
>-|TRBV18|TRBJ1-5|-
CASSPTGIGNQPQHF
TGTGCCAGCTCACCAACAGGGATCGGCAATCAGCCCCAGCATTTT
>-|TRBV24-1|TRBJ2-1|TRBD2
CATSDSRGGLNNEQFF
TGTGCCACCAGTGATTCGCGGGGGGGTCTGAACAATGAGCAGTTCTTC
>-|TRBV7-9|TRBJ2-1|TRBD2
CASSRGLAGGPTYNEQFF
TGTGCCAGCAGCAGAGGACTAGCGGGAGGACCTACGTACAATGAGCAGTTCTTC
>-|TRBV7-9|TRBJ2-3|TRBD2
CASSQTPGLDRDTQYF
TGTGCCAGCAGCCAGACTCCGGGACTAGATCGAGATACGCAGTATTTT
>once|TRBV5-1|TRBJ2-7|TRBD2
CASSFGGSSYEQYF
TGCGCCAGCAGCTTTGGCGGGAGTTCCTACGAGCAGTACTTC
>-|TRBV23-1|TRBJ1-6|-
CASSQAGMGIPLSSYNSPLHF
TGCGCCAGCAGTCAAGCGGGAATGGGTATCCCGCTTAGCTCCTATAATTCACCCCTCCACTTT
>-|TRBV5-1|TRBJ1-1|-
CASSARSANTEAFF
TGCGCCAGCAGCGCGAGATCCGCGAACACTGAAGCTTTCTTT
>-|TRBV5-4|TRBJ1-2|TRBD1
CASRQRQGDGYTF
TGTGCCAGCAGACAACGACAGGGGGATGGCTACACCTTC
>once|TRBV7-3|TRBJ2-5|-
CASSLAGVPETQYF
TGTGCCAGCAGCTTGGCAGGGGTCCCAGAGACCCAGTACTTC
>few|TRBV6-5|TRBJ1-2|TRBD1
CASRRTGDEGYTF
TGTGCCAGCCGTAGGACAGGGGACGAAGGCTACACCTTC
>-|TRBV4-1|TRBJ2-4|TRBD2
CASSQDKNWLAGGLAKNIQYF
TGCGCCAGCAGCCAAGATAAGAATTGGCTAGCGGGGGGGCTAGCCAAAAACATTCAGTACTTC
>-|TRBV12-2|TRBJ2-3|-
CASRLVGLAGGPGYSYTQYF
TGTGCAAGTCGCTTAGTGGGACTAGCGGGAGGGCCGGGTTATTCGTATACGCAGTATTTT
>-|TRBV10-1|TRBJ2-3|TRBD2
CASSETLAGLDTQYF
TGCGCCAGCAGTGAGACACTAGCGGGGTTAGATACGCAGTATTTT
>-|TRBV21-1|TRBJ2-3|-
CASSPTADTQYF
TGTGCCAGCAGTCCAACGGCAGATACGCAGTATTTT
>-|TRBV2|TRBJ2-4|-
CASSVGGAKNIQYF
TGTGCCAGCAGTGTAGGAGGAGCCAAAAACATTCAGTACTTC
>-|TRBV30|TRBJ2-5|-
CAWSVGETQYF
TGTGCCTGGAGTGTGGGCGAGACCCAGTACTTC